This is a list of T cell receptor beta chains from one sample in a study of early T cells in non-severe SARS-CoV-2 infection. Via MiXCR, TCRdb re-called the 5' RACE reads, giving one row per CDR3 protein. The sample records about 31,000 distinct CDR3 sequences, roughly 7.1% being singletons. The sequencing used whole blood, collected at baseline. These receptor sequences come from an adult who was a healthcare worker with PCR-confirmed SARS-CoV-2 infection or an uninfected control (not recorded which). CDR3s include the opening cysteine and the closing phenylalanine or tryptophan. A D gene is named only where the DNA matches it firmly. Rows give clone size only sometimes, using once, few, many, or a class for an expanded clone.

clone_size	v_call	d_call	j_call	cdr3_aa	cdr3_nt
few	TRBV13	-	TRBJ2-6	CASSSAEAPGANVLTF	TGTGCCAGCAGCAGCGCCGAGGCGCCTGGGGCCAACGTCCTGACTTTC
-	TRBV7-9	TRBD2	TRBJ2-7	CASSLSSGDEQYF	TGTGCCAGCAGCTTATCTAGCGGGGACGAGCAGTACTTC
-	TRBV20-1	-	TRBJ2-5	CSAEQRIQETQYF	TGCAGTGCCGAACAGCGGATCCAAGAGACCCAGTACTTC
-	TRBV12-3/TRBV12-4	-	TRBJ2-2	CASSGGTANTGELFF	TGTGCCAGCAGTGGGGGGACGGCCAACACCGGGGAGCTGTTTTTT
medium-sized	TRBV6-5	-	TRBJ1-4	CASSPRTPSGPTNEKLFF	TGTGCCAGCAGTCCCCGGACACCCTCGGGTCCAACTAATGAAAAACTGTTTTTT
few	TRBV29-1	TRBD2	TRBJ2-5	CSDQAGGNQETQYF	TGCAGCGACCAAGCGGGAGGGAACCAAGAGACCCAGTACTTC
-	TRBV20-1	TRBD1	TRBJ2-5	CSARDRGQSFQETQYF	TGCAGTGCTAGAGATCGGGGACAGTCGTTCCAAGAGACCCAGTACTTC
-	TRBV6-4	TRBD1	TRBJ1-1	CVSSTGGAGTEAFF	TGTGTCAGCAGTACAGGGGGCGCGGGCACTGAAGCTTTCTTT
many	TRBV10-3	-	TRBJ2-1	CAISAGVTNEQFF	TGTGCCATCAGTGCGGGAGTGACGAATGAGCAGTTCTTC
many	TRBV11-1	-	TRBJ2-3	CASSLTGYGVTQYF	TGTGCCAGCAGTCTTACAGGCTATGGAGTGACGCAGTATTTT
many	TRBV5-1	-	TRBJ2-3	CASSFDRNTDTQYF	TGCGCCAGCAGCTTTGACAGGAACACAGATACGCAGTATTTT
many	TRBV7-3	-	TRBJ2-1	CASSPRAGRNEQFF	TGTGCCAGCAGCCCCCGAGCAGGGCGCAATGAGCAGTTCTTC
many	TRBV29-1	TRBD1	TRBJ2-1	CSVESDRGGNEQFF	TGCAGCGTTGAATCGGACAGGGGTGGAAATGAGCAGTTCTTC
many	TRBV24-1	-	TRBJ2-5	CATSDSRSQETQYF	TGTGCCACCAGTGATTCTCGCAGCCAAGAGACCCAGTACTTC